Following are 23 T cell receptor beta chains from one sample sequenced in a study of blood T cell repertoires in COVID-19. Produced via immunoSEQ multiplex PCR; TCRdb's table is partial and in-frame only. The sample carries fewer than 200,000 clones, almost 85% recorded once. Sequenced: peripheral blood. These receptors were collected from an elderly woman with acute or convalescent COVID-19.

This rearrangement joins TRBV2 to TRBJ1-4; possible D gene TRBD1, 6 bases. The CDR3 length is 16 residues. CDR1 and CDR2 from the germline V gene are SNHLY and FYNNEI. Trimming stripped 0 bases from V and 6 bases from J, with 14 bases between. The CDR3 DNA sequence: TGTGCCAGCAGTGAAGCCGGGGGGGGCCCTTATGAAAAACTGTTTTTT. It translates to CASSEAGGGPYEKLFF. The variable domain in full, completed from reference TRBV2 and TRBJ1-4, reads EPEVTQTPSHQVTQMGQEVILRCVPISNHLYFYWYRQILGQKVEFLVSFYNNEISEKSEIFDDQFSVERPDGSNFTLKIRSTKLEDSAMYFCASSEAGGGPYEKLFFGSGTQLSVL.

Of note for this clone: Compared with germline, one end of the junction differs, possibly owing to a read error. In DNA, the CDR3 is TGTGCCAGCAGTCAAGACAGGACTAACTATGGCTACACCTTC. Its protein product is CASSQDRTNYGYTF. The chain joins TRBV14 to TRBJ1-2; TRBD1 might be the D (6 bases). The germline CDR1 and CDR2 sequences are SGHDN and FVKESK. The CDR3 spans 14 residues.

This clone was seen only a few times. This chain connects TRBV3-1 (or the pseudogene TRBV3-2) to TRBJ2-2, with 10 bases aligning to TRBD2. The CDR3 totals 15 residues. V lost 4 bases to trimming and J lost 4 bases; unmatched junction nucleotides: 3. CDR1 is LGHDT, CDR2 YNNKEL, per germline (reference sequence). CDR3 residues: CASSRGTSVTGELFF. CDR3 in DNA: TGTGCCAGCAGCCGAGGGACTAGCGTCACCGGGGAGCTGTTTTTT.

This chain links TRBV7-8 with TRBJ1-5; D remains unclear. The V gene lost 5 bases and the J gene lost 4 bases, with 15 bases spanning the gap. The germline CDR1 and CDR2 sequences are SGHVS and FQNEAQ. The CDR3 extends over 15 amino acids. The chain's CDR3 is CASSLGLGKNQPQHF. CDR3 in DNA: TGTGCCAGCAGCCTGGGCCTCGGAAAGAATCAGCCCCAGCATTTT. Combining the CDR3 with reference TRBV7-8 and TRBJ1-5 gives the whole variable domain GAGVSQSPRYKVAKRGQDVALRCDPISGHVSLFWYQQALGQGPEFLTYFQNEAQLDKSGLPSDRFFAERPEGSVSTLKIQRTQQEDSAVYLCASSLGLGKNQPQHFGDGTRLSIL.

The chain has TRBV5-1 and TRBJ1-6; D gene uncertain. Germline V CDR1 and CDR2: SGHRS, YFSETQ. Trimming removed 2 bases at V and 4 bases at J, with 7 bases between. There are 14 residues in the CDR3. The CDR3 nucleotides are TGCGCCAGCAGCTTTGGCAGTTATAATTCACCCCTCCACTTT. This codes for CASSFGSYNSPLHF.

This sequence joins TRBV9 and TRBJ2-2; a weak D match, TRBD1 (6 bases). V was shortened by 3 bases and J by 2 bases, with 8 bases between the two germline ends. CDR1 and CDR2 (germline): SGDLS, YYNGEE. The CDR3 extends over 14 amino acids. CDR3 sequence (DNA): TGTGCCAGCAGCGACAGGGTTAACACCGGGGAGCTGTTTTTT. Translated, it gives CASSDRVNTGELFF.

The V call is TRBV5-1, the J call TRBJ1-2; TRBD1 matches 7 bases. Germline CDR1 is SGHRS and CDR2 is YFSETQ. Trimming at V came to 1 base and at J to 5 bases, leaving 11 bases not matched to a gene. This CDR3 spans 16 amino acids. CDR3 amino acids: CASSLWGDRAGYGYTF. CDR3 sequence (DNA): TGCGCCAGCAGCTTGTGGGGAGACAGGGCCGGGTATGGCTACACCTTC. The whole variable domain, remainder taken from reference TRBV5-1 and TRBJ1-2, is KAGVTQTPRYLIKTRGQQVTLSCSPISGHRSVSWYQQTPGQGLQFLFEYFSETQRNKGNFPGRFSGRQFSNSRSEMNVSTLELGDSALYLCASSLWGDRAGYGYTFGSGTRLTVV.

The chain uses TRBV12-5 and TRBJ2-7; D uncertain. This CDR3 comprises 14 residues. From germline, CDR1 is LGHNT and CDR2 FRNRAP. The V end lost 0 bases, the J end lost 0 bases, and 6 bases lay between the germline ends. The CDR3 sequence is CASGLVLSSYEQYF. The CDR3 nucleotides are TGTGCTAGTGGTTTGGTATTGAGCTCCTACGAGCAGTACTTC.

This clone was seen once. The chain combines TRBV27 with TRBJ1-1, with 9 bases identical to TRBD1. The CDR3 covers 16 residues. V gave up 5 bases and J gave up 1 base; unmatched junction bases: 8. Germline V gives CDR1 MNHEY, CDR2 SMNVEV (reference sequence). The chain's CDR3 is CASSDQPGQGNTEAFF. The CDR3 DNA reads as TGTGCCAGCAGTGACCAACCGGGACAGGGGAACACTGAAGCTTTCTTT.

The V and J genes are TRBV27 and TRBJ1-6; unclear D gene. CDR3 length: 16 amino acids. The germline gives CDR1 MNHEY, CDR2 SMNVEV (reference sequence). The ends were cut back, 5 bases at V and 6 bases at J, with 17 bases in the middle. The CDR3 DNA reads TGTGCCAGCAGTCGCCGGACTCACGTTATTAATTCACCCCTCCACTTT. Protein sequence: CASSRRTHVINSPLHF.

V gene TRBV7-6 combines with J gene TRBJ2-5, with a possible D match to TRBD2 (6 bases). V lost 1 base to trimming and J lost 2 bases, with 11 bases between them. Germline CDR1 SGHVS, CDR2 FNYEAQ. The CDR3 is 15 amino acids. CDR3 protein: CASSLVRGYQETQYF. Written as DNA, the CDR3 is TGTGCCAGCAGCTTAGTTCGGGGGTATCAAGAGACCCAGTACTTC.

V usage is TRBV11-2 and J usage is TRBJ1-5; TRBD1 matches 8 bases. Trimming took 5 bases from V and 2 from J; bases not matched to a gene: 5. The V gene's germline CDR1 is SGHAT and CDR2 FQNNGV. The CDR3 covers 15 residues. CDR3 protein: CASSPGGWGNQPQHF. Here the CDR3 DNA reads TGTGCCAGCAGCCCAGGGGGCTGGGGCAATCAGCCCCAGCATTTT.

V gene TRBV2 combines with J gene TRBJ2-7; the D is unclear. The CDR3 covers 11 residues. Trimming left V 3 bases short and J 5 bases short, with 5 bases between. Germline CDR1 SNHLY, CDR2 FYNNEI. CDR3 loop: CASSEGNEQYF. Here the CDR3 DNA reads TGTGCCAGCAGTGAGGGCAACGAGCAGTACTTC.

The gene calls are TRBV5-8 and TRBJ1-2; TRBD1 aligns across 10 bases. V lost 4 bases, J lost 5 bases, and 5 bases stayed unmatched. Germline loops: CDR1 SGHTS, CDR2 YDEGEE. The CDR3 has 14 amino acids. The CDR3 sequence is CASSGWTGGYGYTF. CDR3 DNA: TGTGCCAGCAGCGGATGGACAGGGGGTTATGGCTACACCTTC.

There are a few counts of this clone. The chain joins TRBV7-9 to TRBJ2-7, with 11 bases lining up with TRBD2. CDR1 is SEHNR and CDR2 is FQNEAQ in the germline V gene (reference sequence). Trimming took 6 bases from V and 4 from J; bases not matched to a gene: 2. The CDR3 runs to 13 residues. The CDR3 nucleotides read TGTGCCAGCAGTACTAGCGGGAGTTACGAGCAGTACTTC. Translating it yields CASSTSGSYEQYF.

Notes on this clone: Within the sample, other DNA sequences also encode this same CDR3. The chain is built from TRBV6-5 and TRBJ1-1; TRBD1 aligns across 8 bases. Germline V gene data show CDR1 as MNHEY and CDR2 as SVGAGI. The trim removed 6 bases at V and 2 bases at J, leaving 5 bases unmatched. This CDR3 has 14 amino acids. CDR3 nucleotide sequence: TGTGCCAGCAGGGTCGACAGGGGCAACACTGAAGCTTTCTTT. Its protein product is CASRVDRGNTEAFF.

This clone was detected a few times. The genes are TRBV6-5 and TRBJ1-2; 9 nucleotides align to TRBD1. Germline lookup yields CDR1 MNHEY and CDR2 SVGAGI. V was pared by 5 bases and J by 6 bases, with 4 bases of the junction left unmatched. The CDR3 sequence is 13 residues long. This CDR3 is CASSRDRVHGYTF. CDR3 nucleotide sequence: TGTGCCAGCAGTAGGGACAGGGTTCATGGCTACACCTTC.

As concerns this clone: This same CDR3 is encoded by further DNA sequences in the sample. This chain joins TRBV5-1 and TRBJ2-5; the match to TRBD1 covers 9 bases. The length of the CDR3 is 13 residues. Germline CDR1 is SGHRS and CDR2 is YFSETQ. V was pared by 5 bases and J by 2 bases, with 1 base of the junction left unmatched. The CDR3 DNA follows: TGCGCCAGCAGTGGACAGGGGCAAGAGACCCAGTACTTC. This sequence encodes CASSGQGQETQYF.

CDR3 in amino acids: CASSQTSGRAGEQFF. The CDR3 DNA sequence: TGCGCCAGCAGCCAAACTAGCGGGAGGGCCGGTGAGCAGTTCTTC. The V gene is TRBV5-1, the J gene TRBJ2-1; TRBD2 matches at 13 bases. J gave up 9 bases and V 4 bases, and 7 bases lay outside the gene matches. Germline CDR1 is SGHRS and CDR2 is YFSETQ. CDR3 length: 15 residues.

V is TRBV7-2 and J is TRBJ2-1; possible D gene TRBD1, 6 bases. This CDR3 has 14 residues. Germline V lookup: CDR1 SGHTA, CDR2 FQGNSA. V gave up 6 bases and J gave up 7 bases, with 16 bases separating them. The CDR3 region is CASSFQGFRNEQFF. CDR3 nucleotide sequence: TGTGCCAGCAGTTTCCAGGGGTTTAGGAATGAGCAGTTCTTC.

Here the CDR3 DNA reads TGTGCCAGCAGTGAGTTTAGCGGGAACAATGAGCAGTTCTTC. Its protein is CASSEFSGNNEQFF. The chain carries TRBV27 and TRBJ2-1, with 8 nucleotides matching TRBD2. This CDR3 has 14 amino acids. V was clipped by 5 bases and J by 5 bases; unmatched bases: 5. Germline CDR1 is MNHEY and CDR2 is SMNVEV (reference sequence).

The chain couples TRBV10-2 to TRBJ2-7, with 12 bases matching TRBD1. The CDR3 contains 18 residues. CDR1 and CDR2 from the germline V gene are WSHSY and SAAADI. V dropped 6 bases and J dropped 1; count of bases not matched to a gene: 13. The CDR3 coding sequence is TGCGCCAGCAGCCTTCAAGGGACAGGGGGCGCATCGTCCTACGAGCAGTACTTC. Protein product: CASSLQGTGGASSYEQYF.

The chain employs TRBV6-5 and TRBJ2-2; possibly TRBD2 for D (6 bases). Trimming removed 7 bases from V and 1 base from J, with 7 bases in between. The CDR3 covers 13 residues. CDR1 and CDR2 from the germline V gene are MNHEY and SVGAGI. CDR3 sequence (DNA): TGTGCCAGCAAGGGACTGAACACCGGGGAGCTGTTTTTT. Translated: CASKGLNTGELFF.